This T cell receptor beta chain originates from a study of T cell repertoires in cytomegalovirus infection. Study information: From public TCR beta signatures came an indication of both CMV infection and matching HLA type. Study-level results: HLA-C-restricted TCR beta clonotypes specific for CMV led the ex vivo response.

Points on this clonotype: The antigen is undetermined.

TCRdb re-analysed the reads in MiXCR, keeping a single row per CDR3 protein. Of around 500,000 distinct CDR3 sequences in the sample, roughly 43% were seen once. The sample consisted of cultured PBMCs, taken from culture after CMV antigen stimulation. The TCR was taken from a human donor in good health (CMV status not recorded). Some clones in this sample may be carry-over from other donors' samples.

CDR3 sequence reads: CATSDLGNEQFF. Here the CDR3 DNA reads TGTGCCACCAGTGATTTGGGTAATGAGCAGTTCTTC. The gene calls are TRBV24-1 and TRBJ2-1; D is unclear. Germline lookup yields CDR1 KGHDR and CDR2 SFDVKD. V was pared by 0 bases and J by 7 bases, with 3 bases between. This CDR3 has 12 amino acids.